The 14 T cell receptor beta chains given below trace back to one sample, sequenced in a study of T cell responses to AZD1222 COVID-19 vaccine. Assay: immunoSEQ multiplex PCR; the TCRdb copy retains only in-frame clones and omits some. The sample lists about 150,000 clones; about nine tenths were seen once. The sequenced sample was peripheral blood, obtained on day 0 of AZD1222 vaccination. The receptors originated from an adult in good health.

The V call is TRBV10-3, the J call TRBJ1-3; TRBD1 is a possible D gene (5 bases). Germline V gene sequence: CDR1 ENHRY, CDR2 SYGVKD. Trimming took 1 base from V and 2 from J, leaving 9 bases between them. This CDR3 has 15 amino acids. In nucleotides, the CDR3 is TGTGCCATCAGTGAGTTTCAGGGAACTGGAAACACCATATATTTT. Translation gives CAISEFQGTGNTIYF.

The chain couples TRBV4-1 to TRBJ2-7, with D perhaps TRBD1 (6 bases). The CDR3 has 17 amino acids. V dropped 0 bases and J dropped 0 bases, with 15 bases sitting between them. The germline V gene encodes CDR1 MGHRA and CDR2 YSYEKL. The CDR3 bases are TGCGCCAGCAGCCAAGATAGTATTTGGGACAACTCCTACGAGCAGTACTTC. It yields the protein CASSQDSIWDNSYEQYF.

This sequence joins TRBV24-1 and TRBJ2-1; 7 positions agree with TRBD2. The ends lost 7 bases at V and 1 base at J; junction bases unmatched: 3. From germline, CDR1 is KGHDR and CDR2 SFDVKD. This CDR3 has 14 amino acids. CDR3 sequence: CATRDSGSYNEQFF. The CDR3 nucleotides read TGTGCCACCAGAGATAGCGGGTCCTACAATGAGCAGTTCTTC.

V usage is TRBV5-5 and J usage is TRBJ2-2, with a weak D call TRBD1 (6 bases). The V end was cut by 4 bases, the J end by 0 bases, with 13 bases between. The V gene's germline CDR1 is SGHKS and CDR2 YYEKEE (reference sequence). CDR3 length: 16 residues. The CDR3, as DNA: TGTGCCAGCAGCATGCAAAAGGGGGCGAACACCGGGGAGCTGTTTTTT. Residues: CASSMQKGANTGELFF.

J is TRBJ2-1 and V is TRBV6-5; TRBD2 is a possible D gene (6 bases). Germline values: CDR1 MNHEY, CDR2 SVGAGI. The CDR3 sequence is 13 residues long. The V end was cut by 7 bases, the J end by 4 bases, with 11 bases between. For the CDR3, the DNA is TGTGCCAGCATCCAGGACTATTACAATGAGCAGTTCTTC. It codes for CASIQDYYNEQFF.

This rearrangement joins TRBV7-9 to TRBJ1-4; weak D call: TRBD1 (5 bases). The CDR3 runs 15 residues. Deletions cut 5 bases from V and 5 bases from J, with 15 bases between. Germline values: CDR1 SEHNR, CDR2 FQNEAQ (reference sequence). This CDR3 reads CASSLLGTENEKLFF. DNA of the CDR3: TGTGCCAGCAGCCTCCTTGGGACTGAAAATGAAAAACTGTTTTTT. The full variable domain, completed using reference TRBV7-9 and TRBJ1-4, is DTGVSQNPRHKITKRGQNVTFRCDPISEHNRLYWYRQTLGQGPEFLTYFQNEAQLEKSRLLSDRFSAERPKGSFSTLEIQRTEQGDSAMYLCASSLLGTENEKLFFGSGTQLSVL.

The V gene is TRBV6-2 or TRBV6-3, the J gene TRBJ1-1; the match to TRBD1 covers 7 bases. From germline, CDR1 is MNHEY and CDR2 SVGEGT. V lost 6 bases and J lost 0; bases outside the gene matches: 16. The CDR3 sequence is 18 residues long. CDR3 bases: TGTGCCAGCAGCCCTCAACCGGAAGGACAGGTTTTGAACACTGAAGCTTTCTTT. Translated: CASSPQPEGQVLNTEAFF.

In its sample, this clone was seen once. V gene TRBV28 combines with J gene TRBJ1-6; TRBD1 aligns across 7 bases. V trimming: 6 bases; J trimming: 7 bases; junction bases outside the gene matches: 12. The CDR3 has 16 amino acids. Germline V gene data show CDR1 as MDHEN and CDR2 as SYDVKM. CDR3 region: CASSHRQGPRNSPLHF. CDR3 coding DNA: TGTGCCAGCAGCCACCGACAGGGTCCGAGGAATTCACCCCTCCACTTT.

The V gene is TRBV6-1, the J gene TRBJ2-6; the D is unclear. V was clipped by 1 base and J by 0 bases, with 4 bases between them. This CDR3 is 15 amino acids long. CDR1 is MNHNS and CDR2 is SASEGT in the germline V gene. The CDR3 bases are TGTGCCAGCAGTGAAGTCTACTCTGGGGCCAACGTCCTGACTTTC. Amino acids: CASSEVYSGANVLTF.

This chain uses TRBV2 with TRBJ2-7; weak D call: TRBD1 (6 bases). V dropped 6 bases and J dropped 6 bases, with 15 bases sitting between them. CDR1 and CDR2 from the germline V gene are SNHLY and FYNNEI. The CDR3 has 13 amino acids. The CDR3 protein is CASRDRPPSEQYF. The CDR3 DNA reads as TGTGCCAGCAGGGACAGACCACCGTCCGAGCAGTACTTC.

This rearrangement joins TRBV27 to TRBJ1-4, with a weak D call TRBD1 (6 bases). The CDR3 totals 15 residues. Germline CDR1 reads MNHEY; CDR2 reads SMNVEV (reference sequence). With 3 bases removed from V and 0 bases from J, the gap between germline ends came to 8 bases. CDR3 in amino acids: CASSLRQATNEKLFF. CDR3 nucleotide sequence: TGTGCCAGCAGTTTGCGACAGGCAACTAATGAAAAACTGTTTTTT. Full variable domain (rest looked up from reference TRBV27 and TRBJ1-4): EAQVTQNPRYLITVTGKKLTVTCSQNMNHEYMSWYRQDPGLGLRQIYYSMNVEVTDKGDVPEGYKVSRKEKRNFPLILESPSPNQTSLYFCASSLRQATNEKLFFGSGTQLSVL.

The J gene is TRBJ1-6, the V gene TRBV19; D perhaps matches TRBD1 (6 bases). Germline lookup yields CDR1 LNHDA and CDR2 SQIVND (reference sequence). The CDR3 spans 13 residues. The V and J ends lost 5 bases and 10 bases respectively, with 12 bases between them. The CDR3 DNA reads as TGTGCCAGTAGTTCCAACAGGGACTCACCCCTCCACTTT. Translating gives CASSSNRDSPLHF.

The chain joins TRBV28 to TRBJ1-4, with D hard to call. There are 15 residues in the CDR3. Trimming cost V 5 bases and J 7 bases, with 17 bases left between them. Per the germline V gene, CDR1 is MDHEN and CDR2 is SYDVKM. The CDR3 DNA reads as TGTGCCAGCAGTCCCCAAGGACTCGAAGGTGAAAAACTGTTTTTT. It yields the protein CASSPQGLEGEKLFF.

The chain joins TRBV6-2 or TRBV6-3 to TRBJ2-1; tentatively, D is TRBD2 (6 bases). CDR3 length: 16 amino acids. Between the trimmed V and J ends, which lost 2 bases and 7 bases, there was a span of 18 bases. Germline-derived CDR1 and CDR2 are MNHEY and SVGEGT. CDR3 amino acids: CASSYNPSRGGNEQFF. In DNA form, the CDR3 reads TGTGCCAGCAGTTACAACCCTAGCCGGGGAGGAAATGAGCAGTTCTTC.